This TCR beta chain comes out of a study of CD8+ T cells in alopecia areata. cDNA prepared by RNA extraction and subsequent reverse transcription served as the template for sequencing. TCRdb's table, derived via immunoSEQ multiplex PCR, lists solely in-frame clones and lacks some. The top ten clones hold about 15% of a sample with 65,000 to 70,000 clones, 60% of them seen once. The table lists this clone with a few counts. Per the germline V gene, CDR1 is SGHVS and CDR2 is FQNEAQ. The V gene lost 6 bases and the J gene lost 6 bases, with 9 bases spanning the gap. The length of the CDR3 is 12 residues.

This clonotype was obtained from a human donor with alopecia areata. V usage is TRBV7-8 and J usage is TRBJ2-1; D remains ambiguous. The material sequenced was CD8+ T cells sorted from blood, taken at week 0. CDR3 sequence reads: CASSFMSNEQFF. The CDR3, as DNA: TGTGCCAGCAGTTTCATGAGCAATGAGCAGTTCTTC.